The 23 T cell receptor beta chains reported below all come from one sample, sequenced in a study of blood T cell repertoires in COVID-19 (dated by TCRdb to about 2020). The library was generated by the immunoSEQ multiplex PCR assay. The immuneACCESS repertoire file appears here via TCRdb, limited to in-frame rearrangements. These files lack a portion of the clones; in checked studies, under half of the deficit traces to unresolved V genes, and the cause of the others is not known. The sample profile shows some 200,000 clones; 84% of them were found once. Around 13% of the sample belongs to the ten largest clones. The sequenced sample was peripheral blood. The receptor set was obtained from a human donor in a cohort sampled during active COVID-19.

The chain is built from TRBV18 and TRBJ2-1; no definite D call. This CDR3 region has 12 residues. CDR1 is KGHSH, CDR2 LQKENI, per germline. The V end lost 2 bases, the J end lost 14 bases, and 13 bases lay between the germline ends. The CDR3 nucleotides read TGTGCCAGCTCACCAAACGAGCTCTTCAAGTTCTTC. Translating it yields CASSPNELFKFF.

The gene calls are TRBV29-1 and TRBJ1-1; no definite D call. This CDR3 is built from 12 residues. The ends were cut back, 4 bases at V and 1 base at J, with 7 bases in the middle. CDR1 SQVTM and CDR2 ANQGSEA come from the germline V gene. In nucleotides, the CDR3 is TGCAGCGTTGTACACCCGAACACTGAAGCTTTCTTT. Its protein is CSVVHPNTEAFF.

This chain links TRBV27 with TRBJ2-2; 11 bases are a match to TRBD2. CDR3 length: 17 residues. V trimming: 5 bases; J trimming: 2 bases; junction bases outside the gene matches: 7. Per the germline V gene, CDR1 is MNHEY and CDR2 is SMNVEV (reference sequence). In DNA form, the CDR3 reads TGTGCCAGCAGTACCGGGACTAGCGGATATAACACCGGGGAGCTGTTTTTT. This sequence encodes CASSTGTSGYNTGELFF.

The V gene is TRBV27, the J gene TRBJ2-7; TRBD1 might be the D (5 bases). The CDR3 runs 15 residues. Germline CDR1 MNHEY, CDR2 SMNVEV (reference sequence). The germline V and J ends were trimmed by 3 bases and 2 bases, with 14 bases remaining between them. CDR3 nucleotide sequence: TGTGCCAGCAGTTTGGGGCGTTTTGGGCCCTACGAGCAGTACTTC. This codes for CASSLGRFGPYEQYF.

This clone was counted only a few times. This chain uses TRBV10-3 with TRBJ2-7; 9 nucleotides align to TRBD1. V was pared by 11 bases and J by 2 bases, with 7 bases of the junction left unmatched. This CDR3 has 13 amino acids. Germline-derived CDR1 and CDR2 are ENHRY and SYGVKD. The CDR3 sequence is CAAQGTGTYEQYF. The CDR3 DNA follows: TGTGCCGCACAGGGGACAGGGACCTACGAGCAGTACTTC.

The chain employs TRBV6-5 and TRBJ2-7, with TRBD1 as a possible D gene (5 bases). The length of the CDR3 is 16 residues. Germline CDR1 reads MNHEY; CDR2 reads SVGAGI. V dropped 0 bases and J dropped 6 bases, with 18 bases sitting between them. The CDR3 DNA reads as TGTGCCAGCAGTTACTCGATAGACAGAACTGCCGGCGAGCAGTACTTC. Translating gives CASSYSIDRTAGEQYF.

The chain employs TRBV6-1 and TRBJ2-7; no clear D. The V gene's germline CDR1 is MNHNS and CDR2 SASEGT. Trimming cost V 0 bases and J 0 bases, with 9 bases left between them. The CDR3 extends over 15 amino acids. The CDR3 DNA reads as TGTGCCAGCAGTGAAGCGCCTGGGCTCTCCTACGAGCAGTACTTC. Its protein product is CASSEAPGLSYEQYF.

The genes are TRBV27 and TRBJ1-5, with TRBD1 matching over 8 bases. This CDR3 is built from 15 residues. Germline CDR1 reads MNHEY; CDR2 reads SMNVEV (reference sequence). The junction had 9 bases not matched to a gene; V was cut back by 6 bases and J by 5 bases. DNA for the CDR3: TGTGCCAGCAGCCTCAGAGCAGGGGGCTATCAGCCCCAGCATTTT. This translates into CASSLRAGGYQPQHF.

V usage is TRBV9 and J usage is TRBJ2-1; the D gene is possibly TRBD1 (5 bases). Trimming left V 0 bases short and J 8 bases short, with 12 bases between. The CDR3 covers 14 residues. The germline V gene encodes CDR1 SGDLS and CDR2 YYNGEE. Here the CDR3 DNA reads TGTGCCAGCAGCGTAGACCAGGGCAGGCATGAGCAGTTCTTC. It translates to CASSVDQGRHEQFF. Drawing the rest from reference TRBV9 and TRBJ2-1, the complete variable domain is DSGVTQTPKHLITATGQRVTLRCSPRSGDLSVYWYQQSLDQGLQFLIQYYNGEERAKGNILERFSAQQFPDLHSELNLSSLELGDSALYFCASSVDQGRHEQFFGPGTRLTVL.

The rearrangement uses TRBV7-2 and TRBJ1-1; no clear D gene. The CDR3 has 12 residues. V dropped 2 bases and J dropped 3 bases, with 4 bases sitting between them. From germline, CDR1 is SGHTA and CDR2 FQGNSA. In nucleotides, the CDR3 is TGTGCCAGCAGCTTACTTGACACTGAAGCTTTCTTT. Translation gives CASSLLDTEAFF.

The J gene is TRBJ2-2, the V gene TRBV5-1; TRBD2 matches 9 bases. There are 16 residues in the CDR3. The V segment lost 4 bases and the J segment 8 bases; nucleotides outside the gene matches: 12. Germline CDR1 and CDR2: SGHRS and YFSETQ. This CDR3 reads CASSPGGLAPMGELFF. DNA of the CDR3: TGCGCCAGCAGCCCTGGGGGACTAGCACCCATGGGGGAGCTGTTTTTT.

The chain carries TRBV28 and TRBJ1-6; 8 positions match TRBD1. Germline CDR1 MDHEN, CDR2 SYDVKM. The V and J ends lost 5 bases and 10 bases, in that order; junction bases with no gene match: 7. This CDR3 region has 14 residues. For the CDR3, the DNA is TGTGCCAGCAGTCCCGGACAGGGATTCTCACCCCTCCACTTT. Protein sequence: CASSPGQGFSPLHF.

As concerns this clone: This CDR3 is also generated by other DNA sequences in the sample. The chain is built from TRBV9 and TRBJ1-2, with 11 bases matching TRBD1. CDR1 is SGDLS, CDR2 YYNGEE, per germline. Trimming removed 5 bases from V and 4 bases from J; junction bases left unmatched: 1. This CDR3 has 13 residues. Here the CDR3 DNA reads TGTGCCAGCAGTGGGACAGGGGGCTATGGCTACACCTTC. Protein: CASSGTGGYGYTF.

The J gene is TRBJ2-3, the V gene TRBV24-1, with 11 nucleotides matching TRBD2. The CDR3 loop spans 16 amino acids. The germline CDR1 and CDR2 sequences are KGHDR and SFDVKD. The ends lost 4 bases at V and 3 bases at J; junction bases unmatched: 5. The CDR3 here is CATSDWTSGLTDTQYF. The CDR3 nucleotides read TGTGCCACCAGTGACTGGACTAGCGGGCTTACAGATACGCAGTATTTT.

The chain joins TRBV24-1 to TRBJ1-5; 10 positions match TRBD1. Germline V gene sequence: CDR1 KGHDR, CDR2 SFDVKD. Losses at the gene ends were 5 bases for V and 1 base for J; bases not matched to a gene: 7. This CDR3 comprises 17 residues. The CDR3 DNA follows: TGTGCCACCAGTGTTCTTGACAGGGGGCGCAGCAATCAGCCCCAGCATTTT. This translates into CATSVLDRGRSNQPQHF.

V usage is TRBV19 and J usage is TRBJ2-1; TRBD2 matches at 7 bases. V lost 6 bases and J lost 6; bases outside the gene matches: 11. From germline, CDR1 is LNHDA and CDR2 SQIVND (reference sequence). The CDR3 is 15 residues long. CDR3 DNA: TGTGCCAGTAGAGCGGGAAGGTCTTTCCCCAATGAGCAGTTCTTC. It translates to CASRAGRSFPNEQFF.

This chain links TRBV10-1 with TRBJ2-1, with D maybe TRBD1 (5 bases). The CDR3 spans 14 residues. Trimming left V 2 bases short and J 7 bases short, with 12 bases between. Germline V lookup: CDR1 WNHNN, CDR2 SYGVQD (reference sequence). CDR3 sequence: CASSEKIAGNEQFF. The CDR3 DNA reads as TGCGCCAGCAGTGAGAAAATAGCAGGGAATGAGCAGTTCTTC.

The chain links TRBV19 to TRBJ2-3, with D uncertain. Germline V gene sequence: CDR1 LNHDA, CDR2 SQIVND (reference sequence). The CDR3 runs to 14 residues. V dropped 2 bases and J dropped 0 bases, with 6 bases sitting between them. CDR3 in amino acids: CASSIQVSTDTQYF. CDR3 bases: TGTGCCAGTAGTATACAGGTTAGCACAGATACGCAGTATTTT.

The V call is TRBV18, the J call TRBJ2-2; 7 positions agree with TRBD1. J gave up 3 bases and V 6 bases, and 1 base lay outside the gene matches. Germline V CDR1 and CDR2: KGHSH, LQKENI. This CDR3 spans 13 amino acids. Here the CDR3 reads CASSDRDTGELFF. Here the CDR3 DNA reads TGTGCCAGCTCCGACAGGGACACCGGGGAGCTGTTTTTT.

The CDR3 protein is CASSKLAGVEGQYF. The CDR3 DNA follows: TGTGCCAGCAGTAAGCTAGCGGGAGTAGAGGGGCAGTACTTC. V gene TRBV27 combines with J gene TRBJ2-7; 10 bases are shared with TRBD2. V lost 5 bases to trimming and J lost 9 bases; unmatched junction nucleotides: 10. Germline V gene data show CDR1 as MNHEY and CDR2 as SMNVEV (reference sequence). The CDR3 runs 14 residues.

The chain has TRBV6-1 and TRBJ2-3, with unresolved D. The CDR3 has 15 amino acids. Germline V lookup: CDR1 MNHNS, CDR2 SASEGT. The ends were cut back, 2 bases at V and 2 bases at J, with 11 bases in the middle. The CDR3 nucleotides read TGTGCCAGCAGTGAAACGTCTAGTCCCACAGATACGCAGTATTTT. Encoded protein: CASSETSSPTDTQYF.

The genes are TRBV27 and TRBJ2-1, with TRBD1 matching 12 bases. With V trimmed by 6 bases and J by 4 bases, 10 bases remained unmatched. CDR3 length equals 17 residues. The V gene's germline CDR1 is MNHEY and CDR2 SMNVEV (reference sequence). The CDR3 DNA follows: TGTGCCAGCAGCATACCGGGACAGGGGGCGTTGTACAATGAGCAGTTCTTC. It encodes CASSIPGQGALYNEQFF.

The V and J genes are TRBV19 and TRBJ1-2, with TRBD1 as a possible D gene (5 bases). Trimming stripped 2 bases from V and 4 bases from J, with 17 bases between. Per the germline V gene, CDR1 is LNHDA and CDR2 is SQIVND (reference sequence). The CDR3 has 16 residues. In DNA, the CDR3 is TGTGCCAGTAGTATAAATCCGGACACCCGGATCTATGGCTACACCTTC. This gives the protein CASSINPDTRIYGYTF.